This T cell receptor beta chain was captured in a study of regulatory T cells in long-lasting Graves disease. This clonotype has a handful of counts. Its antigen remains unknown. Points from the study as a whole: Persistent Graves' patients possessed reduced TCR diversity relative to recently diagnosed ones. Thyroid tissue was not sampled; only peripheral blood was. Favored usage of TRBV28, TRBJ1-2 and TRBJ2-5 was recorded in persistent disease.

Sequencing libraries for TCR beta were prepared with iRepertoire HTBI primers and Arm-PCR of CDR3 regions. TCRdb re-called the multiplex PCR reads through MiXCR, storing one row per CDR3 protein. The table lists 500,000 to 800,000 distinct CDR3 sequences, around 30% of them singletons. The time point was: persistent/refractory GD, antithyroid drugs over 5 years with positive TRAb. The authors made the TCR library using RNA they extracted from PBMCs. Trimming cost V 6 bases and J 0 bases; bases outside gene matches: 10. CDR1 and CDR2 from the germline V gene are DFQATT and SNEGSKA (reference sequence). The CDR3 totals 15 residues.

Sequences were derived from peripheral blood mononuclear cells (PBMCs), sampled when the disease was refractory, from a patient treated with antithyroid drugs. This clonotype originated in a female donor with Graves disease. The V call is TRBV20-1, the J call TRBJ2-7; the match to TRBD2 covers 8 bases. CDR3 protein: CSAAETSGDSYEQYF. Written as DNA, the CDR3 is TGCAGTGCCGCGGAAACTAGCGGAGACTCCTACGAGCAGTACTTC.